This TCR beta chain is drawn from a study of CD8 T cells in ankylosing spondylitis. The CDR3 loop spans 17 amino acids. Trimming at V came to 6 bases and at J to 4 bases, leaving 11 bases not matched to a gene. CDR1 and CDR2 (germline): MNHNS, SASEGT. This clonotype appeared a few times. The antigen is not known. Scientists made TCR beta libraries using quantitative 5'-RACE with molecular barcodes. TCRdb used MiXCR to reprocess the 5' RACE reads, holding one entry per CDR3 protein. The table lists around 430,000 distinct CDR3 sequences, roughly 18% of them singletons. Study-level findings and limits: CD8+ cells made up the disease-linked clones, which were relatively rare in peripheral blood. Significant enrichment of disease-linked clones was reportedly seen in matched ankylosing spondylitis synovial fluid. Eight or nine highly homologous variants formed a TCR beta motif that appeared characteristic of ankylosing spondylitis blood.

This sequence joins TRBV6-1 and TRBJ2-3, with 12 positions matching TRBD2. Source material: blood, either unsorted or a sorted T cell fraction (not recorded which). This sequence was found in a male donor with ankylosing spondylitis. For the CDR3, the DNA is TGTGCCAGCAGCCCCCGGACTAGCGGGGCACTGCCAGATACGCAGTATTTT. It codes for CASSPRTSGALPDTQYF.